Given below is one T cell receptor (beta chain) in context. The germline V gene encodes CDR1 SGHAT and CDR2 FQNNGV. V was pared by 0 bases and J by 1 base, with 12 bases between. The CDR3 sequence is 16 residues long. This entry belongs to a study of blood T cell repertoires in COVID-19. The wider study: COVID-19 samples collected from the United States, Italy and Spain covered acute and convalescent phases. T cells, B-cell-depleted T cells, or PBMCs provided the cDNA or gDNA that served as material.

Here immunoSEQ multiplex PCR was the method, and the copy in TCRdb shows in-frame clones only, minus some. This table holds around 250,000 clones, approximately 87% found once. The genes are TRBV11-2 and TRBJ2-5, with TRBD2 as a possible D gene (5 bases). This receptor was obtained from a man aged 55 to 70 with acute or convalescent COVID-19. Sequenced: peripheral blood. CDR3 protein: CASSLDTGILQETQYF. CDR3 sequence (DNA): TGTGCCAGCAGCTTAGATACCGGGATCCTCCAAGAGACCCAGTACTTC.